The 21 T cell receptor beta chains below come from one sample, sequenced in a study of shared clonotypes between healthy human individuals. Libraries were prepared by immunoSEQ multiplex PCR; TCRdb keeps only in-frame clonotypes and omits some of them. The data contain roughly 1 million clones, 75% to 80% of them singletons. Input material: memory CD4+ T cells from PBMCs. Subset reported: CD45RA-negative fraction. Source of these receptors: a young man in good health. Some clones in this sample may be carry-over from other donors' samples.

The chain carries TRBV6-6 and TRBJ1-2, with a weak D call TRBD1 (6 bases). Trimming left V 6 bases short and J 7 bases short, with 9 bases between. This CDR3 is built from 11 residues. Germline V CDR1 and CDR2: MNHNY, SVGAGI (reference sequence). For the CDR3, the DNA is TGTGCCAGCAGGGAGACAGGTGGCTACACCTTC. Translating it yields CASRETGGYTF.

About this clone itself: In the same sample, other DNA sequences code for this CDR3. CDR3 loop: CASRSSGAYEQYF. The CDR3 bases are TGTGCCAGCAGATCCTCAGGGGCCTACGAGCAGTACTTC. The V and J genes are TRBV6-5 and TRBJ2-7, with a weak D call TRBD1 (6 bases). Germline V CDR1 and CDR2: MNHEY, SVGAGI. The CDR3 is 13 residues long. The V end was cut by 6 bases, the J end by 2 bases, with 11 bases between.

The V and J genes are TRBV4-2 and TRBJ2-5; 7 nucleotides line up with TRBD2. Germline CDR1 LGHNA, CDR2 YNFKEQ. The junction had 4 bases not matched to a gene; V was cut back by 5 bases and J by 1 base. The CDR3 spans 14 residues. CDR3 sequence: CASSVAGLQETQYF. The CDR3 DNA follows: TGTGCCAGCAGCGTAGCGGGCCTCCAAGAGACCCAGTACTTC.

The gene calls are TRBV27 and TRBJ1-3; D perhaps matches TRBD1 (5 bases). The CDR3 is 14 residues long. Germline V gene data show CDR1 as MNHEY and CDR2 as SMNVEV (reference sequence). Trimming shortened V by 2 bases and J by 3 bases, and 8 bases separated the two germline ends. Here the CDR3 DNA reads TGTGCCAGCAGTTTACGGGGCCTTGGAAACACCATATATTTT. Protein product: CASSLRGLGNTIYF.

The V and J genes are TRBV9 and TRBJ2-1; 8 nucleotides line up with TRBD2. The CDR3 loop spans 15 amino acids. The germline V gene has CDR1 SGDLS and CDR2 YYNGEE. The V gene end was trimmed by 2 bases and the J gene end by 6 bases; junction bases not matched to a gene: 7. This chain's CDR3 is CASSVHLGLANEQFF. The CDR3, as DNA: TGTGCCAGCAGCGTTCATCTTGGACTAGCCAATGAGCAGTTCTTC. The whole variable domain, filled in from reference TRBV9 and TRBJ2-1, reads DSGVTQTPKHLITATGQRVTLRCSPRSGDLSVYWYQQSLDQGLQFLIQYYNGEERAKGNILERFSAQQFPDLHSELNLSSLELGDSALYFCASSVHLGLANEQFFGPGTRLTVL.

The chain is built from TRBV2 and TRBJ2-1; no definite D call. This CDR3 has 13 residues. With 4 bases removed from V and 9 bases from J, the gap between germline ends came to 13 bases. Germline V gene sequence: CDR1 SNHLY, CDR2 FYNNEI. CDR3 loop: CASSGQRLSEQFF. The DNA for the CDR3 is TGTGCCAGCAGTGGGCAAAGACTGAGTGAGCAGTTCTTC.

The chain has TRBV13 and TRBJ2-6; D remains ambiguous. This CDR3 is 15 amino acids long. CDR1 and CDR2 (germline): PRHDT, FYEKMQ (reference sequence). Trimming shortened V by 0 bases and J by 0 bases, and 3 bases separated the two germline ends. CDR3 loop: CASSLGYSGANVLTF. In nucleotides, the CDR3 is TGTGCCAGCAGCTTAGGATACTCTGGGGCCAACGTCCTGACTTTC.

This clone appeared a few times. The chain joins TRBV9 to TRBJ2-5, with 11 bases aligning to TRBD1. The germline gives CDR1 SGDLS, CDR2 YYNGEE. The CDR3 contains 15 residues. After removal of 3 bases from V and 4 bases from J, the junction contained 5 bases not matched to a gene. The CDR3 coding sequence is TGTGCCAGCAGCGCCGGACAGGGGGCAGTAGAGACCCAGTACTTC. This translates into CASSAGQGAVETQYF.

This clone appeared a single time. This CDR3 reads CASSDGDTQYF. The CDR3 coding sequence is TGTGCCAGCAGTGACGGAGATACGCAGTATTTT. This sequence joins TRBV7-3 and TRBJ2-3; D gene unclear. The CDR3 loop spans 11 amino acids. Trimming took off 6 bases at V and 5 bases at J, with 6 bases between the two ends. Germline V gives CDR1 SGHTA, CDR2 FQGTGA.

This chain joins TRBV5-1 and TRBJ2-7; D call uncertain. V was trimmed by 0 bases and J by 2 bases, leaving 9 bases between them. Germline loops: CDR1 SGHRS, CDR2 YFSETQ. The CDR3 spans 14 residues. CDR3 coding DNA: TGCGCCAGCAGCTTGGCTGGCACACCCTACGAGCAGTACTTC. This gives the protein CASSLAGTPYEQYF.

The gene calls are TRBV7-3 and TRBJ1-2, with 8 bases matching TRBD1. This CDR3 has 13 residues. Germline values: CDR1 SGHTA, CDR2 FQGTGA. V dropped 5 bases and J dropped 3; count of bases not matched to a gene: 2. CDR3 in amino acids: CASSQGQDYGYTF. CDR3 sequence (DNA): TGTGCCAGCAGCCAGGGACAGGACTATGGCTACACCTTC. The full variable domain, with the rest looked up from reference TRBV7-3 and TRBJ1-2, is GAGVSQTPSNKVTEKGKYVELRCDPISGHTALYWYRQSLGQGPEFLIYFQGTGAADDSGLPNDRFFAVRPEGSVSTLKIQRTERGDSAVYLCASSQGQDYGYTFGSGTRLTVV.

V is TRBV2 and J is TRBJ1-2; D possibly corresponds to TRBD1 (5 bases). The CDR3 sequence is 14 residues long. Germline lookup yields CDR1 SNHLY and CDR2 FYNNEI. With 0 bases removed from V and 9 bases from J, the gap between germline ends came to 14 bases. The chain's CDR3 is CASSEAWGGGSYTF. CDR3 in DNA: TGTGCCAGCAGTGAAGCGTGGGGTGGGGGTAGCTACACCTTC. Using reference TRBV2 and TRBJ1-2 for the parts outside the CDR3, the full variable domain is EPEVTQTPSHQVTQMGQEVILRCVPISNHLYFYWYRQILGQKVEFLVSFYNNEISEKSEIFDDQFSVERPDGSNFTLKIRSTKLEDSAMYFCASSEAWGGGSYTFGSGTRLTVV.

V usage is TRBV10-3 and J usage is TRBJ2-7; TRBD2 matches 7 bases. CDR3 length: 15 amino acids. CDR1 ENHRY and CDR2 SYGVKD come from the germline V gene. Trimming removed 5 bases from V and 7 bases from J; junction bases left unmatched: 14. CDR3 nucleotide sequence: TGTGCCATCAGTCCGGGGGAGGGGAGGGCCGATGAGCAGTACTTC. This encodes CAISPGEGRADEQYF.

This chain joins TRBV6-6 and TRBJ1-1; weak D call: TRBD1 (5 bases). Germline CDR1 reads MNHNY; CDR2 reads SVGAGI (reference sequence). The CDR3 covers 14 residues. Between the trimmed V and J ends, which lost 7 bases and 3 bases, there was a span of 15 bases. CDR3 sequence: CASKGHLRDTEAFF. The DNA of the CDR3 is TGTGCCAGCAAAGGACATCTGAGGGACACTGAAGCTTTCTTT.

V gene TRBV19 combines with J gene TRBJ2-7; 11 positions match TRBD2. V was pared by 5 bases and J by 3 bases, with 3 bases of the junction left unmatched. This CDR3 comprises 14 residues. The germline gives CDR1 LNHDA, CDR2 SQIVND (reference sequence). CDR3 loop: CASSLGTSGYEQYF. CDR3 nucleotide sequence: TGTGCCAGTAGTCTGGGGACTAGCGGCTACGAGCAGTACTTC. The full variable domain, rest sourced from reference TRBV19 and TRBJ2-7, is DGGITQSPKYLFRKEGQNVTLSCEQNLNHDAMYWYRQDPGQGLRLIYYSQIVNDFQKGDIAEGYSVSREKKESFPLTVTSAQKNPTAFYLCASSLGTSGYEQYFGPGTRLTVT.

V gene TRBV5-4 combines with J gene TRBJ2-3; TRBD2 matches 9 bases. This CDR3 has 17 residues. CDR1 SGHNT and CDR2 YYREEE come from the germline V gene (reference sequence). V dropped 3 bases and J dropped 4; count of bases not matched to a gene: 12. The CDR3: CASSSQKAGGGADTQYF. CDR3 DNA: TGTGCCAGCAGCTCCCAAAAAGCGGGAGGAGGTGCAGATACGCAGTATTTT.

The CDR3 here is CASTLRGGAHYGYTF. The CDR3 nucleotides are TGTGCCAGTACCCTAAGGGGGGGGGCACACTATGGCTACACCTTC. The V gene is TRBV19, the J gene TRBJ1-2, with D possibly TRBD1 on 6 matching bases. V was shortened by 7 bases and J by 3 bases, with 18 bases between the two germline ends. The CDR3 sequence is 15 residues long. Germline CDR1 LNHDA, CDR2 SQIVND (reference sequence).

This clone was recorded at least ten times. The genes are TRBV9 and TRBJ2-2; D gene ambiguous. CDR3 length equals 14 residues. The V gene lost 1 base and the J gene lost 1 base, with 5 bases spanning the gap. Germline V gives CDR1 SGDLS, CDR2 YYNGEE. Here the CDR3 reads CASSVTQNTGELFF. In DNA form, the CDR3 reads TGTGCCAGCAGCGTAACCCAGAACACCGGGGAGCTGTTTTTT.

The chain has TRBV7-6 and TRBJ2-1, with D possibly matching TRBD2 (5 bases). V was cut by 5 bases and J by 9 bases, with 14 bases left in between. The CDR3 is 13 residues long. CDR1 is SGHVS, CDR2 FNYEAQ, per germline. The CDR3 loop reads CASSPSRGREQFF. The CDR3 nucleotides read TGTGCCAGCAGCCCAAGTCGGGGTCGTGAGCAGTTCTTC.

V and J are TRBV11-2 and TRBJ2-1, with 11 bases aligning to TRBD2. Losses at the gene ends were 3 bases for V and 6 bases for J; bases not matched to a gene: 7. Germline CDR1 reads SGHAT; CDR2 reads FQNNGV. CDR3 length equals 16 residues. CDR3 DNA: TGTGCCAGCAGCTTTACTAGCGGGAGATATGGCAATGAGCAGTTCTTC. Translated: CASSFTSGRYGNEQFF.

The V call is TRBV7-2, the J call TRBJ2-7, with 9 nucleotides matching TRBD2. The trim removed 4 bases at V and 4 bases at J, leaving 11 bases unmatched. The CDR3 length is 16 residues. Germline V gives CDR1 SGHTA, CDR2 FQGNSA. This CDR3 reads CASSSLVGSGSYEQYF. The CDR3 DNA follows: TGTGCCAGCAGCTCCCTTGTGGGTAGCGGGAGTTACGAGCAGTACTTC.